This T cell receptor (beta chain) was sequenced during a study of CD8 T cells in Susac syndrome. Germline V lookup: CDR1 SGHDN, CDR2 FVKESK. The CDR3 sequence is 15 residues long. Trimming pared 0 bases from V and 4 bases from J, leaving 12 bases between. Sequencing targeted TCR beta in blood CD8+ and CD4+ T cells. Healthy donors, matched for age and sex, constituted the control group. While CD8+ and CD4+ T cells were isolated negatively, TEMRA cells were enriched by FACS. The RNA, 0.5 to 1 ug, was put through reverse transcription using random hexamers. An immunoSEQ multiplex PCR amplified TCR beta CDR3 over 54 Vbeta and 13 Jbeta. A single record per CDR3 protein comes from TCRdb applying MiXCR to the immunoSEQ multiplex PCR reads. The sample includes roughly 150,000 distinct CDR3 sequences, 92% seen only once; the top ten take roughly 0.08%.

The sample comprised CD4+ T cells from PBMCs. This chain joins TRBV14 and TRBJ1-2; D not resolved. The TCR was taken from a human donor in good health. For the CDR3, the DNA is TGTGCCAGCAGCCAAGAAGTCGGAGTACTCTATGGCTACACCTTC. Its protein is CASSQEVGVLYGYTF.